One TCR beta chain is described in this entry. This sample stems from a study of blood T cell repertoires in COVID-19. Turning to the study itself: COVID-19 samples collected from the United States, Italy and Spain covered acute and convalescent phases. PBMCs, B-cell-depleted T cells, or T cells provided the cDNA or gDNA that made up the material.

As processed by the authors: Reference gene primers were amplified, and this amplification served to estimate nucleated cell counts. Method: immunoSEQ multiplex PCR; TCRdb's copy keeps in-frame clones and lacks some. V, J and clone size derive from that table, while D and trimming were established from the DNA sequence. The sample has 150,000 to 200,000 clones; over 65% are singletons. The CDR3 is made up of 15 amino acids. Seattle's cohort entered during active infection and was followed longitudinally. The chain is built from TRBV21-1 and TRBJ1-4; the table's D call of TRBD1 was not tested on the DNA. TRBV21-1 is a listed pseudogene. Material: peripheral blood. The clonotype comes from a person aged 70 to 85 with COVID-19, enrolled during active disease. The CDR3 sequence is CASSTNRGSNEKLFF. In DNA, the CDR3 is TGTGCCAGCAGCACAAACAGGGGATCTAATGAAAAACTGTTTTTT.